These 5 T cell receptor beta chains came from one sample sequenced in a study of cytomegalovirus exposure and HLA in healthy donors. It was with 60 Vbeta and 13 Jbeta primers that the PCR ran. Profiling relied on immunoSEQ multiplex PCR, and the TCRdb table lists in-frame clones only, not all of them. The table has roughly 100,000 clones, around 80% seen once. Input material: PBMCs. These receptors came from a woman aged 40 to 55 in good health and CMV-seronegative.

The rearrangement joins TRBV30 to TRBJ1-2, with D possibly matching TRBD1 (5 bases). CDR1 GTSNPN and CDR2 SVGIG come from the germline V gene (reference sequence). This CDR3 has 12 residues. The germline V and J ends were trimmed by 0 bases and 8 bases, with 10 bases remaining between them. This chain's CDR3 is CAWSVARVGYTF. The CDR3 region has the DNA TGTGCCTGGAGTGTCGCCAGGGTCGGCTACACCTTC. The variable domain in full, completed from reference TRBV30 and TRBJ1-2, reads SQTIHQWPATLVQPVGSPLSLECTVEGTSNPNLYWYRQAAGRGLQLLFYSVGIGQISSEVPQNLSASRPQDRQFILSSKKLLLSDSGFYLCAWSVARVGYTFGSGTRLTVV.

V usage is TRBV10-3 and J usage is TRBJ1-2, with TRBD1 matching over 8 bases. The CDR3 has 16 residues. V lost 0 bases to trimming and J lost 4 bases; unmatched junction nucleotides: 7. Germline values: CDR1 ENHRY, CDR2 SYGVKD. The CDR3 sequence: CAISESDREGTYGYTF. Here the CDR3 DNA reads TGTGCCATCAGTGAGTCGGACAGGGAGGGGACCTATGGCTACACCTTC.

The rearrangement links TRBV20-1 to TRBJ2-4; no firm D call. The CDR3 is made up of 11 amino acids. From germline, CDR1 is DFQATT and CDR2 SNEGSKA (reference sequence). The ends were cut back, 3 bases at V and 5 bases at J, with 5 bases in the middle. The CDR3 loop is CSASGQNIQYF. CDR3 sequence (DNA): TGCAGTGCTAGTGGGCAAAACATTCAGTACTTC.

In its sample, this clone ranks as medium-sized. The chain carries TRBV9 and TRBJ1-1, with TRBD1 as a possible D gene (5 bases). Germline V lookup: CDR1 SGDLS, CDR2 YYNGEE. There are 10 residues in the CDR3. V shed 4 bases and J shed 10 bases, with 8 bases lying between them. This CDR3 is CASSLRGAFF. The CDR3, as DNA: TGTGCCAGCAGCCTTAGGGGAGCTTTCTTT.

J is TRBJ1-1 and V is TRBV30; D is unresolved. CDR3 size: 11 residues. Germline CDR1 GTSNPN, CDR2 SVGIG (reference sequence). V shed 2 bases and J shed 2 bases, with 3 bases lying between them. The CDR3 DNA reads as TGTGCCTGGAGTCATAACACTGAAGCTTTCTTT. Its translation: CAWSHNTEAFF.